The clone carrying this T cell receptor (beta chain) was found many times. The data derive from a study of blood T cells in healthy people across ages. Germline CDR1 reads SGHTA; CDR2 reads FQGNSA. V was clipped by 5 bases and J by 4 bases, with 26 bases between them. The CDR3 length is 18 residues. A sample-barcoded 5' primer and a J-beta primer mix were used in a second PCR of roughly 7 to 11 cycles. TCRdb fed the 5' RACE reads into MiXCR, producing one record per CDR3 protein. This table holds 900,000 to 950,000 distinct CDR3 sequences, roughly 28% found once. No fewer than 7 million PBMCs went into each sample. This same sample was also part of a study on T cells of mothers and their children.

The V gene is TRBV7-2, the J gene TRBJ2-5, with D possibly called TRBD1 or TRBD2 (6 bases each). Material: blood. This TCR was recovered from a middle-aged woman in good health. For the CDR3, the DNA is TGTGCCAGCAGCCGGCCTCATTCGACAGGAGGGTTGGGAGAGACCCAGTACTTC. Translated, it gives CASSRPHSTGGLGETQYF.